The present T cell receptor (beta chain) was sequenced within a study of shared clonotypes between healthy human individuals. Under the authors' procedure: Junction-only sequences produced by ImmunoSEQ had no quality scores, so filtering differed. The table came from immunoSEQ multiplex PCR; TCRdb's copy has only in-frame clones and leaves some out. V, J and clone size reflect that table, while D and trimming were determined from the DNA. The sample holds 2 million to 2.5 million clones; over 85% are singletons and the top ten take roughly 1%. On this clone: The antigen remains unidentified.

Germline CDR1 is LNHDA and CDR2 is SQIVND (reference sequence). With 6 bases removed from V and 2 bases from J, the gap between germline ends came to 10 bases. This CDR3 has 13 residues. CD8 cells classed as naive were CD45RO-negative and positively selected for CCR7, excluding terminally differentiated effector memory CD45RA+ cells. Study-level points and caveats: Clonotypes shared by all four donors outscored non-shared clonotypes in generation probability. Across subsets, estimated richness was generally greater for naive than for memory populations.

The source material was naive CD8+ T cells sorted from blood. The gene calls are TRBV19 and TRBJ1-1; D not certain. This TCR came from a man aged 18 to 35 in good health. The CDR3 DNA reads as TGTGCCAGTAGCGTCCAGCTAAACACTGAAGCTTTCTTT. It codes for CASSVQLNTEAFF. The full variable domain, with the rest looked up from reference TRBV19 and TRBJ1-1, is DGGITQSPKYLFRKEGQNVTLSCEQNLNHDAMYWYRQDPGQGLRLIYYSQIVNDFQKGDIAEGYSVSREKKESFPLTVTSAQKNPTAFYLCASSVQLNTEAFFGQGTRLTVV.